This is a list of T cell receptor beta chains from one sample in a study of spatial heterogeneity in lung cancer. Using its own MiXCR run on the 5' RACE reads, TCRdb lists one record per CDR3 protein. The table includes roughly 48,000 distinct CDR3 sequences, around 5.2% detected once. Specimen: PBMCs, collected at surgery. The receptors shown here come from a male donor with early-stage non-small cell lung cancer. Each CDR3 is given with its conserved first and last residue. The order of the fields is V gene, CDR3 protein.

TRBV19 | CASSSSRGMGTGELFF
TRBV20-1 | CSASVLAGGGGSYNEQFF
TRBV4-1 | CASSRRTSGQLETQYF
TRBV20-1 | CSARGGGGEDYEQYF
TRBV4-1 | CASSPLWDFLSGTDTQYF
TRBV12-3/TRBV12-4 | CASSLGIGSIQYF
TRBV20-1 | CSVVQGEEETQYF
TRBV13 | CASSLGRSGPSYEQYF
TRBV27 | CASTYSARGELFF
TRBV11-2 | CASSLEPGLEQFF
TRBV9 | CASSADSVAGGPKSYEQYF
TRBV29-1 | CSVVPAGADTQYF
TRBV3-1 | CASSHRTSGVQETQYF
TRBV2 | CASTSGPNTGELFF